A selection of T cell receptor beta chains follows, all from one sample in a study of T cell responses to AZD1222 COVID-19 vaccine. Profiled with immunoSEQ multiplex PCR; TCRdb holds only in-frame clones, not every one. The table has 130,000 or so clones, over 90% seen once. Here the sequenced sample was peripheral blood, taken on day 0 of AZD1222 vaccination. The receptors here all came from an adult in good health. Both conserved end residues are part of each CDR3. The D gene is left open where the match is weak. Size values are once, few and many counts, or a class for expanded clones, and some rows have none.

clone size: NA; D gene: TRBD2; V gene: TRBV24-1; J gene: TRBJ2-1; CDR3 protein: CATSEGLAGSNEQFF; CDR3 DNA: TGTGCCACCAGTGAGGGACTAGCGGGAAGCAATGAGCAGTTCTTC
clone size: NA; D gene: NA; V gene: TRBV19; J gene: TRBJ1-1; CDR3 protein: CASSMMWPRRAEAFF; CDR3 DNA: TGTGCCAGTAGTATGATGTGGCCCCGAAGGGCTGAAGCTTTCTTT
clone size: NA; D gene: NA; V gene: TRBV30; J gene: TRBJ2-7; CDR3 protein: CAWSGAGWAYEQYF; CDR3 DNA: TGTGCCTGGAGTGGGGCAGGGTGGGCCTACGAGCAGTACTTC
clone size: NA; D gene: NA; V gene: TRBV6-1; J gene: TRBJ1-4; CDR3 protein: CASSERATNEKLFF; CDR3 DNA: TGTGCCAGCAGTGAACGGGCAACTAATGAAAAACTGTTTTTT
clone size: NA; D gene: NA; V gene: TRBV20-1; J gene: TRBJ1-2; CDR3 protein: CSASVDYGYTF; CDR3 DNA: TGCAGTGCGTCGGTGGACTATGGCTACACCTTC
clone size: NA; D gene: TRBD1; V gene: TRBV2; J gene: TRBJ1-2; CDR3 protein: CASRDRVNYGYTF; CDR3 DNA: TGTGCCAGCAGGGACAGGGTAAACTATGGCTACACCTTC
clone size: NA; D gene: TRBD2; V gene: TRBV28; J gene: TRBJ2-1; CDR3 protein: CASSPRGSGRVDEQFF; CDR3 DNA: TGTGCCAGCAGTCCCCGGGGGAGCGGGAGGGTCGATGAGCAGTTCTTC
clone size: NA; D gene: TRBD1; V gene: TRBV3-1/TRBV3-2; J gene: TRBJ2-7; CDR3 protein: CASSHGTGIIVEQYF; CDR3 DNA: TGTGCCAGCAGTCACGGGACAGGGATTATAGTGGAGCAGTACTTC
clone size: NA; D gene: TRBD1; V gene: TRBV6-2/TRBV6-3; J gene: TRBJ1-5; CDR3 protein: CASSHGTGGPFDQPQHF; CDR3 DNA: TGTGCCAGCAGTCATGGGACAGGGGGCCCTTTCGATCAGCCCCAGCATTTT
clone size: NA; D gene: NA; V gene: TRBV3-1/TRBV3-2; J gene: TRBJ1-2; CDR3 protein: CASSREGVNYGYTF; CDR3 DNA: TGTGCCAGCAGCCGCGAAGGGGTTAACTATGGCTACACCTTC
clone size: NA; D gene: NA; V gene: TRBV5-1; J gene: TRBJ1-4; CDR3 protein: CASCEHNPNEKLFF; CDR3 DNA: TGCGCCAGCTGCGAACATAATCCTAATGAAAAACTGTTTTTT
clone size: NA; D gene: NA; V gene: TRBV6-5; J gene: TRBJ1-4; CDR3 protein: CASSRQATNEKLFF; CDR3 DNA: TGTGCCAGCAGTAGGCAGGCAACTAATGAAAAACTGTTTTTT
clone size: NA; D gene: TRBD2; V gene: TRBV9; J gene: TRBJ2-3; CDR3 protein: CASSVDPLAGETQYF; CDR3 DNA: TGTGCCAGCAGCGTAGACCCGCTAGCGGGAGAAACGCAGTATTTT
clone size: NA; D gene: NA; V gene: TRBV5-1; J gene: TRBJ1-4; CDR3 protein: CASSLVGTAEKLFF; CDR3 DNA: TGCGCCAGCAGCTTGGTCGGGACGGCTGAAAAACTGTTTTTT
clone size: NA; D gene: TRBD2; V gene: TRBV5-1; J gene: TRBJ2-5; CDR3 protein: CASTTFGEGTQYF; CDR3 DNA: TGCGCCAGCACCACTTTTGGGGAGGGGACCCAGTACTTC
clone size: NA; D gene: NA; V gene: TRBV5-1; J gene: TRBJ2-2; CDR3 protein: CASSLDLARTGELFF; CDR3 DNA: TGCGCCAGCAGCTTGGATCTAGCGCGGACCGGGGAGCTGTTTTTT
clone size: NA; D gene: NA; V gene: TRBV5-1; J gene: TRBJ1-6; CDR3 protein: CASSLGENSYNSPLHF; CDR3 DNA: TGCGCCAGCAGCTTGGGTGAGAATTCCTATAATTCACCCCTCCACTTT
clone size: once; D gene: NA; V gene: TRBV30; J gene: TRBJ2-3; CDR3 protein: CAWKYALDTQYF; CDR3 DNA: TGTGCCTGGAAGTATGCTTTAGATACGCAGTATTTT
clone size: NA; D gene: TRBD2; V gene: TRBV4-2; J gene: TRBJ2-3; CDR3 protein: CASSQAGTSSSSTDTQYF; CDR3 DNA: TGTGCCAGCAGCCAAGCCGGGACTAGCTCAAGTAGCACAGATACGCAGTATTTT
clone size: NA; D gene: NA; V gene: TRBV24-1; J gene: TRBJ1-1; CDR3 protein: CATSGTDTEAFF; CDR3 DNA: TGTGCCACCAGTGGGACAGACACTGAAGCTTTCTTT
clone size: NA; D gene: NA; V gene: TRBV19; J gene: TRBJ1-1; CDR3 protein: CASRLEGGNTEAFF; CDR3 DNA: TGTGCCAGTAGGTTGGAGGGTGGAAACACTGAAGCTTTCTTT
clone size: NA; D gene: TRBD1; V gene: TRBV18; J gene: TRBJ1-5; CDR3 protein: CASSQTGGDQPQHF; CDR3 DNA: TGTGCCAGCTCACAGACAGGGGGCGATCAGCCCCAGCATTTT
clone size: NA; D gene: NA; V gene: TRBV2; J gene: TRBJ2-1; CDR3 protein: CASSLDVNYNEQFF; CDR3 DNA: TGTGCCAGCAGTTTGGACGTAAACTACAATGAGCAGTTCTTC
clone size: NA; D gene: NA; V gene: TRBV7-8; J gene: TRBJ1-1; CDR3 protein: CASSLATGGVTEAFF; CDR3 DNA: TGTGCCAGCAGCTTAGCGACGGGCGGAGTTACTGAAGCTTTCTTT
clone size: NA; D gene: NA; V gene: TRBV2; J gene: TRBJ2-1; CDR3 protein: CASSKGASVGNEQFF; CDR3 DNA: TGTGCCAGCAGTAAAGGGGCTAGCGTGGGGAATGAGCAGTTCTTC
clone size: NA; D gene: TRBD1; V gene: TRBV6-5; J gene: TRBJ1-2; CDR3 protein: CASRSGTGVYGYTF; CDR3 DNA: TGTGCCAGCAGATCCGGGACAGGGGTCTATGGCTACACCTTC
clone size: NA; D gene: NA; V gene: TRBV2; J gene: TRBJ2-1; CDR3 protein: CASSLGIWEQFF; CDR3 DNA: TGTGCCAGCAGTCTGGGGATCTGGGAGCAGTTCTTC
clone size: NA; D gene: NA; V gene: TRBV5-4; J gene: TRBJ2-1; CDR3 protein: CASRSSGTGLWEQFF; CDR3 DNA: TGTGCCAGCAGGTCGTCCGGGACTGGCCTGTGGGAGCAGTTCTTC
clone size: NA; D gene: NA; V gene: TRBV3-1/TRBV3-2; J gene: TRBJ1-2; CDR3 protein: CASSQGGFGAYGYTF; CDR3 DNA: TGTGCCAGCAGCCAAGGGGGGTTTGGGGCCTATGGCTACACCTTC
clone size: NA; D gene: NA; V gene: TRBV14; J gene: TRBJ1-2; CDR3 protein: CASSQDSAGYYGYTF; CDR3 DNA: TGTGCCAGCAGCCAAGATTCGGCAGGATACTATGGCTACACCTTC
clone size: NA; D gene: NA; V gene: TRBV2; J gene: TRBJ1-1; CDR3 protein: CASSEAANTEAFF; CDR3 DNA: TGTGCCAGCAGTGAGGCGGCGAACACTGAAGCTTTCTTT
clone size: once; D gene: TRBD1; V gene: TRBV6-5; J gene: TRBJ1-4; CDR3 protein: CASRTDRGREKLFF; CDR3 DNA: TGTGCCAGCAGGACCGACAGGGGGCGTGAAAAACTGTTTTTT
clone size: NA; D gene: TRBD2; V gene: TRBV2; J gene: TRBJ2-1; CDR3 protein: CASSEGPWLAERVGNEQFF; CDR3 DNA: TGTGCCAGCAGTGAAGGCCCATGGCTAGCGGAGAGAGTTGGCAATGAGCAGTTCTTC